These T cell receptor beta chains were read from a single sample in a study of CD8 T cells in Susac syndrome. TCRdb processed the immunoSEQ multiplex PCR reads anew with MiXCR; each CDR3 protein has one entry. The sample contains 240,000 or so distinct CDR3 sequences, about 96% of which appear only once. Source material: CD4+ T cells from PBMCs. The receptors shown here come from a human donor with Susac syndrome. CDR3s include the opening cysteine and the closing phenylalanine or tryptophan. A D gene is named only where the DNA matches it firmly. Not every row has a clone size; where given, it reads once, few, many or a size class.

d_call	j_call	clone_size	v_call	cdr3_nt	cdr3_aa
TRBD2	TRBJ2-3	.	TRBV20-1	TGCAGTGCCTCACTTGGGACTAGCGGGGCCAGCACAGATACGCAGTATTTT	CSASLGTSGASTDTQYF
.	TRBJ2-7	.	TRBV12-3/TRBV12-4	TGTGCCAGCAGTATGAGGGAAAACTACGAGCAGTACTTC	CASSMRENYEQYF
TRBD1	TRBJ2-7	.	TRBV27	TGTGCCAGCAGTTTATACGGGACAGAGCACTACGAGCAGTACTTC	CASSLYGTEHYEQYF
.	TRBJ2-5	.	TRBV24-1	TGTGCCACCAGTGATCTGGATGGCCCCCAAGAGACCCAGTACTTC	CATSDLDGPQETQYF
.	TRBJ2-7	.	TRBV11-2	TGTGCCAGCAGCTCGTATGTTAGGGACGAGCAGTACTTC	CASSSYVRDEQYF
.	TRBJ2-7	few	TRBV29-1	TGCAGCGCCGGACTTGGGAGGAACGAGCAGTACTTC	CSAGLGRNEQYF
TRBD2	TRBJ2-5	.	TRBV4-2	TGTGCCAGCAGCCAAGTGGCACAACGAAGGACTAGAGTCCAAGAGACCCAGTACTTC	CASSQVAQRRTRVQETQYF
TRBD1	TRBJ1-5	.	TRBV30	TGTGCCTGGAGTCCGGACAGGGTTCAGCCCCAGCATTTT	CAWSPDRVQPQHF
.	TRBJ2-7	.	TRBV28	TGTGCCAGCAGACAACATACCTACGAGCAGTACTTC	CASRQHTYEQYF
.	TRBJ1-3	.	TRBV4-1	TGCGCCAGCAGCCAAGAAAGGACGGGGACTGGAAACACCATATATTTT	CASSQERTGTGNTIYF
.	TRBJ2-7	.	TRBV12-3/TRBV12-4	TGTGCCAGCAGCACACCTGACACGCCCTACGAGCAGTACTTC	CASSTPDTPYEQYF
TRBD2	TRBJ2-2	.	TRBV7-9	TGTGCCAGCAGCGCGGGGCTAGCGGGAATAAGAACCGGGGAGCTGTTTTTT	CASSAGLAGIRTGELFF
.	TRBJ2-4	.	TRBV5-1	TGCGCCAGCAGCGCTAAGATAGGGGACATTCAGTACTTC	CASSAKIGDIQYF
TRBD1	TRBJ1-5	.	TRBV20-1	TGCAGTGCTAGGGAAGACAGGGTTGTGGACAATCAGCCCCAGCATTTT	CSAREDRVVDNQPQHF
.	TRBJ1-2	.	TRBV29-1	TGCAGCGTGGGGGTTCGTGGCTACACCTTC	CSVGVRGYTF
TRBD1	TRBJ1-1	once	TRBV27	TGTGCCAGCAGCCCAGACCTCGACAGGGCGAACACTGAAGCTTTCTTT	CASSPDLDRANTEAFF
.	TRBJ2-3	few	TRBV12-3/TRBV12-4	TGTGCCAGCTCACAGATCACAGATACGCAGTATTTT	CASSQITDTQYF
TRBD1	TRBJ2-3	.	TRBV29-1	TGCAGCGTAACTCAGGGGGCCACAGATACGCAGTATTTT	CSVTQGATDTQYF
TRBD1	TRBJ2-1	.	TRBV29-1	TGCAGCGTTGAAGTTGGGACAGGGGGATTTATCAGCTCCTACAATGAGCAGTTCTTC	CSVEVGTGGFISSYNEQFF
TRBD2	TRBJ2-5	once	TRBV6-2/TRBV6-3	TGTGCCAGCGGGAGGGCCTCCCCGAGTGGAGAGACCCAGTACTTC	CASGRASPSGETQYF
TRBD2	TRBJ2-1	.	TRBV24-1	TGTGCCACCAGTGATTTGACTAGCGGGAGGGAAAATGAGCAGTTCTTC	CATSDLTSGRENEQFF
.	TRBJ1-1	.	TRBV3-1	TGTGCCAGCAGCCAGGGCGGTGAAGCTTTCTTT	CASSQGGEAFF
TRBD2	TRBJ2-7	.	TRBV20-1	TGCAGTGCTAGAGATATCTCTAGCGGGGGTTACGAGCAGTACTTC	CSARDISSGGYEQYF
.	TRBJ1-1	.	TRBV25-1	TGTGCCAGCAGTGAATTAGGACAAATGAACACTGAAGCTTTCTTT	CASSELGQMNTEAFF
.	TRBJ1-5	.	TRBV27	TGTGCCAGCAGTTTAGATACAGGGAGCAATCAGCCCCAGCATTTT	CASSLDTGSNQPQHF
TRBD2	TRBJ2-3	.	TRBV7-9	TGTGCCAGCAGACAAAGCGGGAGTCGAGGCACAGATACGCAGTATTTT	CASRQSGSRGTDTQYF
.	TRBJ1-5	few	TRBV11-3	TGTGCCAGCAGCTTAGACAGGGATCAGCCCCAGCATTTT	CASSLDRDQPQHF
TRBD1	TRBJ2-7	once	TRBV29-1	TGCAGCGTTCTACAGGGGAGATCTTCCTACGAGCAGTACTTC	CSVLQGRSSYEQYF
.	TRBJ1-5	.	TRBV28	TGTGCCAGCTTCGAGGGGAATAGCAATCAGCCCCAGCATTTT	CASFEGNSNQPQHF
.	TRBJ2-5	.	TRBV5-1	TGCGCCAGCAGCTTCTGGGAAGAGACCCAGTACTTC	CASSFWEETQYF
.	TRBJ1-4	.	TRBV21-1	TGTGCCAGCTGGGGGGCCGGAGAAAAACTGTTTTTT	CASWGAGEKLFF
TRBD1	TRBJ2-7	.	TRBV18	TGTGCCAGCTCACCAGGGACAGGGGGCGTTCGGCTTACGGGATACTTC	CASSPGTGGVRLTGYF
.	TRBJ1-4	.	TRBV30	TGTGCCTGGAGTTCGGCGGGGGGCGGAGTGGCTAATGAAAAACTGTTTTTT	CAWSSAGGGVANEKLFF
TRBD1	TRBJ1-3	.	TRBV7-3	TGTGCCAGACCAGGGGGCCCGAGCTCTGGAAACACCATATATTTT	CARPGGPSSGNTIYF
.	TRBJ2-6	.	TRBV7-2	TGTGCCAGCAGCTTGCCTGGGGCCAACGTCCTGACTTTC	CASSLPGANVLTF
.	TRBJ2-6	.	TRBV12-3/TRBV12-4	TGTGCCAGCAGTGACCCCTTGGATTCTGGGGCCAACGTCCTGACTTTC	CASSDPLDSGANVLTF
TRBD1	TRBJ1-5	.	TRBV29-1	TGCAGCGTTGAAGAAGGACAGGGATCAGGTCCCCAGCATTTT	CSVEEGQGSGPQHF
.	TRBJ1-3	.	TRBV30	TGTGCCTGGAGTAAGGGGGATTACTCTGGAAACACCATATATTTT	CAWSKGDYSGNTIYF
TRBD2	TRBJ2-1	.	TRBV30	TGTGCCTGGAGTACGACTAGCTTTCAGTTCTTC	CAWSTTSFQFF
.	TRBJ2-6	.	TRBV20-1	TGCAGTGCTAGTCCCGGGGCCAACGTCCTGACTTTC	CSASPGANVLTF
.	TRBJ1-1	.	TRBV20-1	TGCAGTGCTCCCGGACAGTATGGAGGCACTGAAGCTTTCTTT	CSAPGQYGGTEAFF
.	TRBJ1-1	.	TRBV4-1	TGCGCCAGCAGACAATCCGGGGGCACTGAAGCTTTCTTT	CASRQSGGTEAFF
TRBD1	TRBJ1-2	.	TRBV30	TGTGCCTGGACACAGGGGTCTAACTATGGCTACACCTTC	CAWTQGSNYGYTF
TRBD2	TRBJ2-1	.	TRBV29-1	TGCAGCGTTGCTTGGGCTAGCGGACCTTACAATGAGCAGTTCTTC	CSVAWASGPYNEQFF
.	TRBJ1-1	.	TRBV29-1	TGCAGCGCCGAGCGGGGAACTGAAGCTTTCTTT	CSAERGTEAFF
.	TRBJ2-1	.	TRBV18	TGTGCCAGCTCATTCCCGCGGAGCTCCTACAATGAGCAGTTCTTC	CASSFPRSSYNEQFF
.	TRBJ2-3	.	TRBV19	TGTGCCAGTGTTAGCGGAAGAAGCACAGATACGCAGTATTTT	CASVSGRSTDTQYF
.	TRBJ2-1	.	TRBV4-1	TGCGCCAGCAGCCAAGAACGGGAGAACCTGTTCTTC	CASSQERENLFF
.	TRBJ1-5	.	TRBV20-1	TGCAGTGCTAGAGATATGGGGAATCAGCCCCAGCATTTT	CSARDMGNQPQHF
.	TRBJ1-5	.	TRBV4-1	TGCGCCAGCAGCCAAGCGGGGGGTCGAGGCAATCAGCCCCAGCATTTT	CASSQAGGRGNQPQHF
.	TRBJ1-3	.	TRBV15	TGTGCCACCAGCAGAGGTTCGGGACCCAACTCTGGAAACACCATATATTTT	CATSRGSGPNSGNTIYF
TRBD2	TRBJ2-3	.	TRBV29-1	TGCAGCGTTGTAACTAGCGGGAGGGGGTCAGATACGCAGTATTTT	CSVVTSGRGSDTQYF
.	TRBJ2-3	once	TRBV11-2	TGTGCCAGCAGCCGAACTAGCCGTACGCAGTATTTT	CASSRTSRTQYF